This T cell receptor (beta chain) was recovered during a study of T-cell memory formation after mild COVID-19. TCRdb reprocessed the 5' RACE reads via MiXCR and lists one record per CDR3 protein. Of around 300,000 distinct CDR3 sequences in the sample, 8% to 10% were seen once. The CDR3 sequence is 13 residues long. V lost 5 bases and J lost 6, with 11 bases in between. CDR1 and CDR2 (germline): SGHVS, FQNEAQ. Sequencing input: PBMCs or a T cell subset sorted from them (not recorded which). J is TRBJ2-1 and V is TRBV7-8; D may be TRBD1 (6 bases). The sequence was obtained from a man between 18 and 29 years old who had mild COVID-19 (a few samples of this study predate the infection). Cell type and time point are not known. This CDR3 reads CASSVDSFNEQFF. In DNA, the CDR3 is TGTGCCAGCAGCGTGGACAGCTTCAATGAGCAGTTCTTC.